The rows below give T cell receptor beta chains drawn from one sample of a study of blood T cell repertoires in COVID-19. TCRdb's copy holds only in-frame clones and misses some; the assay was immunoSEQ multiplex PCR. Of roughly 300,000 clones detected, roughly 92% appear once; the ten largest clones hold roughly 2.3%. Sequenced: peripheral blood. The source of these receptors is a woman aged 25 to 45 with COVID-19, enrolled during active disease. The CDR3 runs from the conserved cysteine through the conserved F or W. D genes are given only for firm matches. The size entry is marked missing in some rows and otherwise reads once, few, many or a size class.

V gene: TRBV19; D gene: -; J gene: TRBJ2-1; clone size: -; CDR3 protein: CASGGRNSYNEQFF; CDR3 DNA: TGTGCCAGTGGGGGCAGGAACTCCTACAATGAGCAGTTCTTC
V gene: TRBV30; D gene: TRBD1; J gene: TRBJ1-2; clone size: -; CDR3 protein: CAWRGTGNNYGYTF; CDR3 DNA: TGTGCCTGGAGGGGGACAGGGAATAACTATGGCTACACCTTC
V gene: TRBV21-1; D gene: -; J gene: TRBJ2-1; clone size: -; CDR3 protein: CASRGLPGQVSSYNEQFF; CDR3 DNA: TGTGCCAGCAGGGGATTGCCAGGACAGGTTAGCTCCTACAATGAGCAGTTCTTC
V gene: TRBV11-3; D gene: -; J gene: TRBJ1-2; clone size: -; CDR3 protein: CASSLGLGGWEDFSNYGYTF; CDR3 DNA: TGTGCCAGCAGCTTAGGACTTGGGGGGTGGGAGGACTTCTCTAACTATGGCTACACCTTC
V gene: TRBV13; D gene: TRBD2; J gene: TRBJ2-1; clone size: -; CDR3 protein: CASSLDSGNYNEQFF; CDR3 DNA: TGTGCCAGCAGCTTGGATAGCGGGAATTACAATGAGCAGTTCTTC
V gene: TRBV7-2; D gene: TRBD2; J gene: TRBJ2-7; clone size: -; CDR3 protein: CASSAWAGVYEQYF; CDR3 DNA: TGTGCCAGCAGCGCGTGGGCGGGAGTCTACGAGCAGTACTTC
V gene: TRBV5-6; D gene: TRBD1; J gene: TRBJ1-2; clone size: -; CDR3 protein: CASSILGQGDYGYTF; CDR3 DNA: TGTGCCAGCAGCATCTTGGGGCAGGGGGACTATGGCTACACCTTC
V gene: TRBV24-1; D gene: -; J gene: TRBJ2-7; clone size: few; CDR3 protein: CATSDTLRREAYEQYF; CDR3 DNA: TGTGCCACCAGTGATACCCTACGGCGGGAAGCCTACGAGCAGTACTTC
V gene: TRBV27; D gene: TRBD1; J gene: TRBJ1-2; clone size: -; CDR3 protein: CASSETGDYGYTF; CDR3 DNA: TGTGCCAGCAGCGAGACAGGGGACTATGGCTACACCTTC
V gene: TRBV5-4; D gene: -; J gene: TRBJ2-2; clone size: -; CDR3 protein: CASSAQGPGELFF; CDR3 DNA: TGTGCCAGCAGCGCTCAGGGGCCCGGGGAGCTGTTTTTT
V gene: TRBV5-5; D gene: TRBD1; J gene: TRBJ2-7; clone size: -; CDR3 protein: CASSQGTGAEQYF; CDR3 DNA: TGTGCCAGCAGCCAGGGAACAGGGGCCGAGCAGTACTTC
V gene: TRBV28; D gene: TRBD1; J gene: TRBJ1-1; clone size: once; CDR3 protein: CASSWGHGQAIRMNTEAFF; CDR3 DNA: TGTGCCAGCAGCTGGGGACACGGACAGGCAATCAGGATGAACACTGAAGCTTTCTTT
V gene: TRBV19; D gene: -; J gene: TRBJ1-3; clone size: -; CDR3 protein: CASSRTETPVDTIYF; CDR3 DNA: TGTGCCAGTAGTAGGACTGAAACCCCGGTGGACACCATATATTTT
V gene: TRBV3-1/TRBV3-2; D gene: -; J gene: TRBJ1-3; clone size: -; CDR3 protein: CASSQLLQGSGNTIYF; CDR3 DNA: TGTGCCAGCAGCCAGTTACTTCAGGGCTCCGGAAACACCATATATTTT
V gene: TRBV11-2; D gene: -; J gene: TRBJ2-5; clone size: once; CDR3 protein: CASSLAFQGRPPFQETQYF; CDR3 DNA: TGTGCCAGCAGCTTAGCGTTTCAGGGGCGACCCCCATTCCAAGAGACCCAGTACTTC
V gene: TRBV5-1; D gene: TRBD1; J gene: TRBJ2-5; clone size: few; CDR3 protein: CASSLGQGVQETQYF; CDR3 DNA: TGCGCCAGCAGCTTGGGGCAGGGGGTCCAAGAGACCCAGTACTTC
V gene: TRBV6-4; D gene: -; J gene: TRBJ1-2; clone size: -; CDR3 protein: CASSDSTGMDGYTF; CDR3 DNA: TGTGCCAGCAGTGACTCCACAGGGATGGATGGCTACACCTTC
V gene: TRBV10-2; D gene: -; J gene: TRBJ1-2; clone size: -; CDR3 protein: CASSESWAGNYGYTF; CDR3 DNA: TGCGCCAGCAGTGAGTCCTGGGCGGGAAACTATGGCTACACCTTC
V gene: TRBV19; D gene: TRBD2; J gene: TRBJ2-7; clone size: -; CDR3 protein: CASSIVSGSYEQYF; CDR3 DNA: TGTGCCAGTAGTATAGTCAGCGGGAGCTACGAGCAGTACTTC
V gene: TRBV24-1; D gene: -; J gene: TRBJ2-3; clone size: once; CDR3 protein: CATSGGSPDTQYF; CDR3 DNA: TGTGCCACCAGTGGAGGGTCCCCAGATACGCAGTATTTT
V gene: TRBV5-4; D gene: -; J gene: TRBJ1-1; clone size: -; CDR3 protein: CASSLGGGAMNTEAFF; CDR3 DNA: TGTGCCAGCAGCTTGGGCGGGGGGGCCATGAACACTGAAGCTTTCTTT
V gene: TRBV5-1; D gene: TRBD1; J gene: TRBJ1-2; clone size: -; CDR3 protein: CASSTDLTGIGYGYTF; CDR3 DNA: TGCGCCAGCAGCACAGACCTGACAGGGATTGGGTATGGCTACACCTTC
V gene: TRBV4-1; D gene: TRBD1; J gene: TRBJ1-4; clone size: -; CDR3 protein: CASSPNGQGKLFF; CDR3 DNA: TGCGCCAGCAGCCCAAATGGACAGGGAAAACTGTTTTTT
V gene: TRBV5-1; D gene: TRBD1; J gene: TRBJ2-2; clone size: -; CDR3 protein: CASDDRAGNTGELFF; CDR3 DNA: TGCGCCAGCGACGACAGGGCTGGCAACACCGGGGAGCTGTTTTTT
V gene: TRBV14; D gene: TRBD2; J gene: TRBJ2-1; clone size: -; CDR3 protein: CASTAGGGLNEQFF; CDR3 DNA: TGTGCCAGCACGGCGGGAGGGGGTCTCAATGAGCAGTTCTTC
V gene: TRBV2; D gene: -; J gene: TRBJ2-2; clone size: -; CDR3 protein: CASRGDANTGELFF; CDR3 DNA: TGTGCCAGCAGGGGAGACGCGAACACCGGGGAGCTGTTTTTT
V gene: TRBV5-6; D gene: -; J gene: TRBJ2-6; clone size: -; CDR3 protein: CASSGTYRVTGANVLTF; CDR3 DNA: TGTGCCAGCAGCGGAACATACAGGGTCACTGGGGCCAACGTCCTGACTTTC
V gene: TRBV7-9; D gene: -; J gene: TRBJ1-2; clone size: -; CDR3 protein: CASSFVSRENYGYTF; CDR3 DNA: TGTGCCAGCAGCTTCGTATCGCGGGAGAACTATGGCTACACCTTC
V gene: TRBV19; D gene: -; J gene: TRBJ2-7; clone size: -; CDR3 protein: CASSGSIYEQYF; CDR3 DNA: TGTGCCAGTAGCGGGAGCATCTACGAGCAGTACTTC
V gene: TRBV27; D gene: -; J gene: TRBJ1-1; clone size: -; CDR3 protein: CASIRNTEAFF; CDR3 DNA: TGTGCCAGCATTAGGAACACTGAAGCTTTCTTT
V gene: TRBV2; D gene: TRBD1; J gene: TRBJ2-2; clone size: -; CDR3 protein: CASISGTGAGELFF; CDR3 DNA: TGTGCCAGCATCTCCGGGACAGGGGCCGGGGAGCTGTTTTTT
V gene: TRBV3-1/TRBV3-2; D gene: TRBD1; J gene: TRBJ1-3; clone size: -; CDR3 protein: CASSQTQGTGNTIYF; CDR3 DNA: TGTGCCAGCAGCCAGACACAGGGGACTGGAAACACCATATATTTT
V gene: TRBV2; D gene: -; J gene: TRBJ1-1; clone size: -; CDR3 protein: CASQRTITEAFF; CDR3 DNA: TGTGCCAGCCAGAGAACTATCACTGAAGCTTTCTTT
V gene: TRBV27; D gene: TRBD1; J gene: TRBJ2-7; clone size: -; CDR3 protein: CASSASPGQGYEQYF; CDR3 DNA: TGTGCCAGCAGTGCCTCTCCGGGACAGGGATACGAGCAGTACTTC
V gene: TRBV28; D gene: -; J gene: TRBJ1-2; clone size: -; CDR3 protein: CASSLLQGGYTF; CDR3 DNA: TGTGCCAGCAGTTTATTGCAGGGTGGCTACACCTTC
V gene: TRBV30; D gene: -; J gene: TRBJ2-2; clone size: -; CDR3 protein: CAWSSVPGELFF; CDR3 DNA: TGTGCCTGGAGTTCGGTGCCCGGGGAGCTGTTTTTT
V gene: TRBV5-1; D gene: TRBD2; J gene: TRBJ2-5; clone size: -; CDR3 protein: CASSLSVAGGETQYF; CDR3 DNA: TGCGCCAGCAGCTTGAGCGTGGCGGGAGGTGAGACCCAGTACTTC
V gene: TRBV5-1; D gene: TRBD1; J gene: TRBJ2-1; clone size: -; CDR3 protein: CASRNTQGSSYNEQFF; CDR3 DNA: TGCGCCAGCAGGAACACACAGGGGAGCTCCTACAATGAGCAGTTCTTC
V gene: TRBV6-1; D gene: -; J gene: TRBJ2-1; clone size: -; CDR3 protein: CASSEAGIRGSHNEQFF; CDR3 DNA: TGTGCCAGCAGTGAAGCAGGCATAAGGGGCAGCCACAATGAGCAGTTCTTC
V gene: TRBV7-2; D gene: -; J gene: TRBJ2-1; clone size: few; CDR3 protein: CASRGPGTSTNSYNEQFF; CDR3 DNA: TGTGCCAGCAGGGGGCCTGGGACTTCGACAAACTCCTACAATGAGCAGTTCTTC
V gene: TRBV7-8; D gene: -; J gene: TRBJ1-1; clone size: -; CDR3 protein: CASSLGHRRMNTEAFF; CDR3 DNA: TGTGCCAGCAGCTTAGGCCACAGGCGTATGAACACTGAAGCTTTCTTT
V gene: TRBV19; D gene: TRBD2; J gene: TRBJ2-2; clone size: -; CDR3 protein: CASSAGTSGRATGELFF; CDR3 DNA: TGTGCCAGTAGCGCCGGGACTAGCGGGAGGGCCACCGGGGAGCTGTTTTTT
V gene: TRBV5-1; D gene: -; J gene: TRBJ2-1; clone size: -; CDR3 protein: CASSLEVGSYNEQFF; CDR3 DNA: TGCGCCAGCAGCTTAGAGGTCGGCTCCTACAATGAGCAGTTCTTC
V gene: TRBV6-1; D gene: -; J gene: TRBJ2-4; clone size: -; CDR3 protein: CASSEAPGIAKNIQYF; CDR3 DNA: TGTGCCAGCAGTGAAGCCCCAGGAATCGCCAAAAACATTCAGTACTTC
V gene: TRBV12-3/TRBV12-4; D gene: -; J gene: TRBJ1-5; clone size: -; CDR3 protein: CASRYSNQPQHF; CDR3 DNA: TGTGCCAGCAGGTATAGCAATCAGCCCCAGCATTTT
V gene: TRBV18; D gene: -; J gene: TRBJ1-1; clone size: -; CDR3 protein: CASSPRTGTNTEAFF; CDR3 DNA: TGTGCCAGCTCACCACGTACAGGGACGAACACTGAAGCTTTCTTT
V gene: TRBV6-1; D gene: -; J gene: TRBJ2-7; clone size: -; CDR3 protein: CASSEYSPHRGLSYEQYF; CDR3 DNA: TGTGCCAGCAGTGAATATAGCCCGCATAGGGGACTGAGCTACGAGCAGTACTTC
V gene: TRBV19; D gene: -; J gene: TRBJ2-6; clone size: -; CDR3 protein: CASSISSAGANVLTF; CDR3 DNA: TGTGCCAGTAGTATCTCCTCTGCTGGGGCCAACGTCCTGACTTTC
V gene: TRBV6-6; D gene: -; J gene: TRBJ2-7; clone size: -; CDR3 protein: CASSYDRSPDEQYF; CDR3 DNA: TGTGCCAGCAGTTACGACAGGTCCCCCGACGAGCAGTACTTC
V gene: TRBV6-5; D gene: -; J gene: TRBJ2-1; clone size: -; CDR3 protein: CASSYSWASATNEQFF; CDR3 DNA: TGTGCCAGCAGTTACTCGTGGGCTAGCGCAACCAATGAGCAGTTCTTC
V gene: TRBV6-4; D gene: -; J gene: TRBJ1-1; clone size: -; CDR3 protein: CASSSTENTEAFF; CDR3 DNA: TGTGCCAGCAGTTCGACAGAGAACACTGAAGCTTTCTTT
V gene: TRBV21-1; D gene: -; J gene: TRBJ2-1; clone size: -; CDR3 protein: CASSRAGILEQFF; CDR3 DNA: TGTGCCAGCAGCCGGGCAGGGATCCTTGAGCAGTTCTTC
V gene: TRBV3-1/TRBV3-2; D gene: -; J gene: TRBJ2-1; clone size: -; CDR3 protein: CASSRSNSYNEQFF; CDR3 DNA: TGTGCCAGCAGCCGTAGCAACTCCTACAATGAGCAGTTCTTC
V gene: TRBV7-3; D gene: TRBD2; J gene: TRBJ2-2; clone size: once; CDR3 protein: CASSLASGIEELFF; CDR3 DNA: TGTGCCAGCAGCTTAGCTAGCGGGATAGAGGAGCTGTTTTTT
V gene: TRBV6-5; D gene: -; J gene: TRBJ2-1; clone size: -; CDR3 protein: CASNMGPTYNEQFF; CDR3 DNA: TGTGCCAGCAATATGGGGCCGACGTACAATGAGCAGTTCTTC